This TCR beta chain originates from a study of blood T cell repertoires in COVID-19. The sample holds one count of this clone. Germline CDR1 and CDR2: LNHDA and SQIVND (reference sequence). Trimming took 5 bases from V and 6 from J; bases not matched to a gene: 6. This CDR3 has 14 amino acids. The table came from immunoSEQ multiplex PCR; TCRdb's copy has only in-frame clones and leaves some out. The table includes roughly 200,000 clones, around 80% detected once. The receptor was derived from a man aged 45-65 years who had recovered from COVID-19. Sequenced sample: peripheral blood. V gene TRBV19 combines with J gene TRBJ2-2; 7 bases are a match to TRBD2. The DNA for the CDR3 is TGTGCCAGTAGTCATGGCGGGAGAGCCGGGGAGCTGTTTTTT. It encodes CASSHGGRAGELFF. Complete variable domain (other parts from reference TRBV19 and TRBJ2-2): DGGITQSPKYLFRKEGQNVTLSCEQNLNHDAMYWYRQDPGQGLRLIYYSQIVNDFQKGDIAEGYSVSREKKESFPLTVTSAQKNPTAFYLCASSHGGRAGELFFGEGSRLTVL.